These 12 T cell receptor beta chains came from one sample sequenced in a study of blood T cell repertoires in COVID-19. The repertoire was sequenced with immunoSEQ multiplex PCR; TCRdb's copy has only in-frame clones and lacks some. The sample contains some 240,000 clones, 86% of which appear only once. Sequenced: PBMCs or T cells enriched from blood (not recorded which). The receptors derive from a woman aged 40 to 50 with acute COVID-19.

CDR3 sequence: CASWGRGTQYF. As DNA, the CDR3 is TGTGCCAGTTGGGGGAGGGGTACGCAGTATTTT. The chain employs TRBV19 and TRBJ2-3; 7 bases fit TRBD2. This CDR3 comprises 11 residues. Unmatched junction bases numbered 4, after V lost 8 bases and J lost 8 bases. Germline V gene lookup returns CDR1 LNHDA and CDR2 SQIVND (reference sequence).

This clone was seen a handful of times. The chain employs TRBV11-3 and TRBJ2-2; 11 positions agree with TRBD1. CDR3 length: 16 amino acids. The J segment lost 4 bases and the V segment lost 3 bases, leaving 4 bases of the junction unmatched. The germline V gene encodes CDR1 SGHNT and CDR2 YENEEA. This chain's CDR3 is CASSFAGTGGTGELFF. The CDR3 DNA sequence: TGTGCCAGCAGCTTCGCCGGGACAGGGGGCACCGGGGAGCTGTTTTTT.

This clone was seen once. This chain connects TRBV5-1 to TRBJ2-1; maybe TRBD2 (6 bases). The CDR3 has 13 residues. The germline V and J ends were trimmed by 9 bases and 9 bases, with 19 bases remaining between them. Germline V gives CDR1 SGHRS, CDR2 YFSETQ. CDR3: CATRLAVGGEQFF. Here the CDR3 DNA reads TGCGCCACCAGATTAGCGGTGGGAGGTGAGCAGTTCTTC.

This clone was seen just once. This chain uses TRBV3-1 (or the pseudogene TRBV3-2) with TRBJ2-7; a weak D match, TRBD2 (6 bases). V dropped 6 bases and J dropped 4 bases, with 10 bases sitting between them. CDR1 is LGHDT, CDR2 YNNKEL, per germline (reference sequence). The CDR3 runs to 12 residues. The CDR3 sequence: CASRGLLYEQYF. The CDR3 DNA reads TGTGCCAGCAGAGGACTATTATACGAGCAGTACTTC.

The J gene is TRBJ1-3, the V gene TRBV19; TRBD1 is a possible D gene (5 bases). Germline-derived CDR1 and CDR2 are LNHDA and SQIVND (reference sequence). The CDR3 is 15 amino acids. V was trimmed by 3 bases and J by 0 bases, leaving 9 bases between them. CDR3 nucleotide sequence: TGTGCCAGTAGTATCGGGGGGAGCTCTGGAAACACCATATATTTT. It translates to CASSIGGSSGNTIYF. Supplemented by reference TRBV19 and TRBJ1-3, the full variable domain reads DGGITQSPKYLFRKEGQNVTLSCEQNLNHDAMYWYRQDPGQGLRLIYYSQIVNDFQKGDIAEGYSVSREKKESFPLTVTSAQKNPTAFYLCASSIGGSSGNTIYFGEGSWLTVV.

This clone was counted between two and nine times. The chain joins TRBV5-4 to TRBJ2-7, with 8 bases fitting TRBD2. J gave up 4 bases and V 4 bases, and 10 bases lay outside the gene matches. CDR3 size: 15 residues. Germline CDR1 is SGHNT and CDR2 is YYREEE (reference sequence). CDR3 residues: CASSPGTSTQYEQYF. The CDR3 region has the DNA TGTGCCAGCAGCCCTGGGACTAGTACTCAATACGAGCAGTACTTC.

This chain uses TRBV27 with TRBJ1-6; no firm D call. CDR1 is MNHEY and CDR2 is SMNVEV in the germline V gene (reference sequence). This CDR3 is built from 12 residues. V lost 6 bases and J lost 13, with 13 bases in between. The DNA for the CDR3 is TGTGCCAGCAGGGTGGGTGGGGAGCCCCTCCACTTT. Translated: CASRVGGEPLHF.

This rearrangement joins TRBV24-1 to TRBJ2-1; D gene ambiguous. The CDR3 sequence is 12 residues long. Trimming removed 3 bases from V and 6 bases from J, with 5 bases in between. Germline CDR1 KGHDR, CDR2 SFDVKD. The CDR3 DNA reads TGTGCCACCAGTGATCCGGGCAATGAGCAGTTCTTC. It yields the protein CATSDPGNEQFF.

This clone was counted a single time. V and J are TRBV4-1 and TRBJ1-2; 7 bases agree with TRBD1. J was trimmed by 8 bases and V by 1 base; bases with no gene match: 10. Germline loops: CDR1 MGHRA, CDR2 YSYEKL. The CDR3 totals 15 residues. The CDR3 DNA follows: TGCGCCAGCAGCCAAGTAGGCCAGGGGGTTCGGGGCTACACCTTC. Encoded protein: CASSQVGQGVRGYTF.

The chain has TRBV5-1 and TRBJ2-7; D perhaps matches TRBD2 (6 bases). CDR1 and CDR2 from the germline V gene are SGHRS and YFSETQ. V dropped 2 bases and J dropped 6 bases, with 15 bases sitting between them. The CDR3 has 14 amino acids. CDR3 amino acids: CASSLGGTLAEQYF. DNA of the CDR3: TGCGCCAGCAGCTTAGGCGGGACTCTGGCCGAGCAGTACTTC. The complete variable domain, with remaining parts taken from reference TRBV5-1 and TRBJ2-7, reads KAGVTQTPRYLIKTRGQQVTLSCSPISGHRSVSWYQQTPGQGLQFLFEYFSETQRNKGNFPGRFSGRQFSNSRSEMNVSTLELGDSALYLCASSLGGTLAEQYFGPGTRLTVT.

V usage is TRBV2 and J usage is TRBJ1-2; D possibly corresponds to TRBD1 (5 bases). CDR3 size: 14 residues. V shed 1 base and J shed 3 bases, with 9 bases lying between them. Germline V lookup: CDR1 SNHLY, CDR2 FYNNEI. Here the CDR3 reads CASSEGGVHYGYTF. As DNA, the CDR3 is TGTGCCAGCAGTGAAGGGGGGGTCCACTATGGCTACACCTTC.

As DNA, the CDR3 is TGTGCCACCAGCAGGTACGGGACAGGAACCTACAATGAGCAGTTCTTC. It codes for CATSRYGTGTYNEQFF. The V gene is TRBV15, the J gene TRBJ2-1, with 8 bases lining up with TRBD1. Germline V lookup: CDR1 LNHNV, CDR2 YYDKDF (reference sequence). The CDR3 extends over 16 amino acids. V lost 3 bases to trimming and J lost 2 bases; unmatched junction nucleotides: 6.